One sample yielded the 18 T cell receptor beta chains listed below, sequenced in a study of technical replicates of blood from several donors. Some clones are missing from TCRdb's copy, which holds only in-frame ones; the method was immunoSEQ multiplex PCR. The data hold fewer than 90,000 clones, with roughly 94% observed a single time. Sequencing used T cells isolated from PBMCs. These receptors originate from a human donor in good health.

This sequence joins TRBV18 and TRBJ2-7; TRBD2 matches 11 bases. This CDR3 is 14 amino acids long. V lost 5 bases to trimming and J lost 3 bases; unmatched junction nucleotides: 3. The germline CDR1 and CDR2 sequences are KGHSH and LQKENI. The CDR3 DNA reads TGTGCCAGCTCATCCGGGACTAGCGGCTACGAGCAGTACTTC. Translation gives CASSSGTSGYEQYF.

V gene TRBV10-1 combines with J gene TRBJ2-1; 14 nucleotides agree with TRBD2. Germline lookup yields CDR1 WNHNN and CDR2 SYGVQD (reference sequence). The V gene end was trimmed by 6 bases and the J gene end by 6 bases; junction bases not matched to a gene: 4. There are 15 residues in the CDR3. DNA of the CDR3: TGCGCCAGCAGGGATGGACTAGCGGGAGGCAATGAGCAGTTCTTC. Amino acid sequence: CASRDGLAGGNEQFF.

The chain has TRBV11-2 and TRBJ1-2; D possibly corresponds to TRBD1 (5 bases). Per the germline V gene, CDR1 is SGHAT and CDR2 is FQNNGV. This CDR3 is built from 11 residues. V lost 11 bases and J lost 14, with 21 bases in between. CDR3 DNA: TGTGCCCTGCAAGTGGGGCAGCGTGTGACCTTC. The encoded protein is CALQVGQRVTF.

V gene TRBV28 combines with J gene TRBJ2-1; 7 bases line up with TRBD2. V shed 10 bases and J 2 bases; nucleotides not matched to a gene: 5. The CDR3 loop spans 13 amino acids. Looked up from germline, CDR1 is MDHEN and CDR2 is SYDVKM. The CDR3 sequence is CATSGTPYNEQFF. CDR3 nucleotide sequence: TGTGCCACAAGCGGGACGCCCTACAATGAGCAGTTCTTC.

The rearrangement joins TRBV7-9 to TRBJ2-7, with D tentatively TRBD1 (5 bases). Trimming took off 6 bases at V and 2 bases at J, with 11 bases between the two ends. Germline V gene lookup returns CDR1 SEHNR and CDR2 FQNEAQ (reference sequence). The CDR3 is made up of 13 amino acids. The CDR3 region is CASSLQATYEQYF. CDR3 in DNA: TGTGCCAGCAGTTTACAGGCGACCTACGAGCAGTACTTC.

The count of this clone is one. In nucleotides, the CDR3 is TGTGCCAGCAGCCGCACCGGGACAGGGAACACTGAAGCTTTCTTT. Its protein is CASSRTGTGNTEAFF. The V call is TRBV11-3, the J call TRBJ1-1; 8 bases fit TRBD1. V lost 5 bases to trimming and J lost 1 base; unmatched junction nucleotides: 6. The CDR3 totals 15 residues. The germline V gene encodes CDR1 SGHNT and CDR2 YENEEA.

The V and J genes are TRBV7-6 and TRBJ1-1; D perhaps matches TRBD1 (6 bases). The CDR3 has 14 amino acids. The germline CDR1 and CDR2 sequences are SGHVS and FNYEAQ. V was trimmed by 5 bases and J by 0 bases, leaving 10 bases between them. CDR3 bases: TGTGCCAGCAGCGAAACAGGGCTGAACACTGAAGCTTTCTTT. Translated, it gives CASSETGLNTEAFF.

This rearrangement joins TRBV9 to TRBJ2-3; the D gene is possibly TRBD1 (6 bases). V lost 6 bases and J 3 bases, leaving 17 bases between the germline ends. Germline V gene sequence: CDR1 SGDLS, CDR2 YYNGEE. CDR3 length: 15 residues. In DNA, the CDR3 is TGTGCCAGCAACGACGGTACAGGGACGACAGATACGCAGTATTTT. Translated, it gives CASNDGTGTTDTQYF.

The chain joins TRBV2 to TRBJ1-2; weak D call: TRBD1 (5 bases). The CDR3 covers 14 residues. The V and J ends lost 7 bases and 0 bases respectively, with 12 bases between them. Germline V gives CDR1 SNHLY, CDR2 FYNNEI. The CDR3, as DNA: TGTGCCAGCATTATGGGGCTTGCTAACTATGGCTACACCTTC. Translation: CASIMGLANYGYTF.

This clone was seen once. The V call is TRBV12-5, the J call TRBJ1-4; maybe TRBD1 (5 bases). From germline, CDR1 is LGHNT and CDR2 FRNRAP. Trimming pared 3 bases from V and 3 bases from J, leaving 8 bases between. The CDR3 covers 14 residues. In DNA, the CDR3 is TGTGCTAGTGGTTTTGGAGGGGCTAATGAAAAACTGTTTTTT. Its protein product is CASGFGGANEKLFF.

This rearrangement joins TRBV27 to TRBJ2-3, with a tentative D call TRBD1 (5 bases). In germline, CDR1 is MNHEY, CDR2 SMNVEV (reference sequence). With 4 bases removed from V and 0 bases from J, the gap between germline ends came to 11 bases. The CDR3 is 15 residues long. CDR3 sequence reads: CASSYPGHSTDTQYF. The DNA of the CDR3 is TGTGCCAGCAGTTATCCAGGGCACAGCACAGATACGCAGTATTTT.

This chain connects TRBV9 to TRBJ2-1; D remains unclear. CDR1 is SGDLS and CDR2 is YYNGEE in the germline V gene. The CDR3 consists of 15 residues. V was trimmed by 3 bases and J by 1 base, leaving 11 bases between them. CDR3 region: CASSATWWSYNEQFF. The CDR3 DNA is TGTGCCAGCAGCGCGACTTGGTGGTCCTACAATGAGCAGTTCTTC. Using reference TRBV9 and TRBJ2-1 for the parts outside the CDR3, the full variable domain is DSGVTQTPKHLITATGQRVTLRCSPRSGDLSVYWYQQSLDQGLQFLIQYYNGEERAKGNILERFSAQQFPDLHSELNLSSLELGDSALYFCASSATWWSYNEQFFGPGTRLTVL.

The J gene is TRBJ2-1, the V gene TRBV11-3, with TRBD2 identical over 12 bases. This CDR3 has 16 residues. Germline CDR1 SGHNT, CDR2 YENEEA. The J segment lost 5 bases and the V segment lost 5 bases, leaving 7 bases of the junction unmatched. Here the CDR3 reads CASSPRLAGADNEQFF. In nucleotides, the CDR3 is TGTGCCAGCAGCCCCAGACTAGCGGGGGCAGACAATGAGCAGTTCTTC.

The J gene is TRBJ2-1, the V gene TRBV28; no firm D call. The germline CDR1 and CDR2 sequences are MDHEN and SYDVKM. This CDR3 spans 15 amino acids. Trimming cost V 4 bases and J 6 bases, with 16 bases left between them. The CDR3 spells CASSSEIRTGNEQFF. In nucleotides, the CDR3 is TGTGCCAGCAGTTCTGAGATCCGAACCGGCAATGAGCAGTTCTTC. Using reference TRBV28 and TRBJ2-1 for the parts outside the CDR3, the full variable domain is DVKVTQSSRYLVKRTGEKVFLECVQDMDHENMFWYRQDPGLGLRLIYFSYDVKMKEKGDIPEGYSVSREKKERFSLILESASTNQTSMYLCASSSEIRTGNEQFFGPGTRLTVL.

V is TRBV7-8 and J is TRBJ1-1; no definite D call. The CDR3 runs 12 residues. Trimming stripped 3 bases from V and 2 bases from J, with 4 bases between. Germline assignment: CDR1 SGHVS and CDR2 FQNEAQ. CDR3 bases: TGTGCCAGCAGCTTCCTCAACACTGAAGCTTTCTTT. The encoded protein is CASSFLNTEAFF.

This chain joins TRBV11-3 and TRBJ2-7, with 7 bases that match TRBD1. Germline CDR1 reads SGHNT; CDR2 reads YENEEA. Losses at the gene ends were 6 bases for V and 2 bases for J; bases not matched to a gene: 10. The CDR3 totals 15 residues. This chain's CDR3 is CASSERGQGPYEQYF. The CDR3 DNA is TGTGCCAGCAGTGAGAGGGGGCAGGGACCCTACGAGCAGTACTTC.

The chain is built from TRBV28 and TRBJ1-3; no definite D call. This CDR3 is 12 amino acids long. V shed 2 bases and J shed 4 bases, with 3 bases lying between them. Germline V gives CDR1 MDHEN, CDR2 SYDVKM. DNA for the CDR3: TGTGCCAGCAGTTTACAGGGAAACACCATATATTTT. It codes for CASSLQGNTIYF. Full variable domain (missing parts from reference TRBV28 and TRBJ1-3): DVKVTQSSRYLVKRTGEKVFLECVQDMDHENMFWYRQDPGLGLRLIYFSYDVKMKEKGDIPEGYSVSREKKERFSLILESASTNQTSMYLCASSLQGNTIYFGEGSWLTVV.

V and J are TRBV28 and TRBJ1-1; possibly TRBD1 for D (6 bases). The germline CDR1 and CDR2 sequences are MDHEN and SYDVKM. CDR3 size: 14 residues. Trimming shortened V by 6 bases and J by 7 bases, and 18 bases separated the two germline ends. The CDR3 spells CASSRGQRTVEAFF. In DNA form, the CDR3 reads TGTGCCAGCAGCCGCGGACAGCGGACTGTTGAAGCTTTCTTT.